Following are 14 T cell receptor beta chains from one sample sequenced in a study of CXCR3-negative and CXCR3-positive naive CD8 T cells. Findings and limits, study-wide: Comparison of naive cells showed more hydrophobic TRB CDR3s in CXCR3-positive than in CXCR3-negative naive cells.

The authors made the TRB cDNA libraries by 5' RACE using UMI labels. One entry per CDR3 protein, without DNA, is what TCRdb gives after re-calling the 5' RACE reads. The ten top clones account for approximately 0.51%, within a sample of about 150,000 distinct CDR3 sequences. Which antigens these TCRs recognize remains unknown. Sequencing was carried out using naive CXCR3+ CD8+ T cells from blood. Subset described: CD45RO-CCR7+CD27+CD95- naive CD8+ T cells expressing CXCR3 (TNR3+). Source of these receptors: a human donor in good health. Some clones in this sample may be carry-over from other donors' samples.

The chain joins TRBV10-3 to TRBJ1-6. Germline loops: CDR1 ENHRY, CDR2 SYGVKD. The CDR3 consists of 12 residues. CDR3: CAISEHNSPLHF.

CDR3 in amino acids: CASSRTSGEQYF. The chain joins TRBV7-2 to TRBJ2-7; with no DNA, the TCRdb D assignment of TRBD2 cannot be verified. The CDR3 covers 12 residues. CDR1 and CDR2 (germline): SGHTA, FQGNSA.

The rearrangement links TRBV27 to TRBJ2-7; TCRdb picks TRBD1, but there is no DNA to check that call. The CDR3 runs 13 residues. CDR1 and CDR2 (germline): MNHEY, SMNVEV (reference sequence). CDR3 sequence reads: CASSSDSTYEQYF.

The rearrangement links TRBV4-1 to TRBJ2-1. The CDR3 extends over 15 amino acids. The germline V gene has CDR1 MGHRA and CDR2 YSYEKL. This CDR3 is CASSQETVSSDEQFF.

The V and J genes are TRBV5-1 and TRBJ2-7; TCRdb outputs TRBD1, but without DNA this stays unchecked. Germline V gives CDR1 SGHRS, CDR2 YFSETQ. This CDR3 is built from 15 residues. The CDR3 protein is CASSPPLLGSYEQYF.

V gene TRBV28 combines with J gene TRBJ2-7; TCRdb lists TRBD1, though no DNA is available to test this call. The CDR3 is made up of 12 amino acids. Germline CDR1 and CDR2: MDHEN and SYDVKM. This CDR3 is CASKDISYEQYF.

The chain carries TRBV27 and TRBJ2-7; the TRBD2 assignment by TCRdb is unverifiable without DNA. The CDR3 contains 14 residues. The germline V gene encodes CDR1 MNHEY and CDR2 SMNVEV (reference sequence). CDR3 loop: CASYTSGRSYEQYF.

This chain connects TRBV2 to TRBJ2-2; TCRdb designates TRBD2, a call that cannot be tested without DNA. Germline CDR1 reads SNHLY; CDR2 reads FYNNEI. The CDR3 length is 17 residues. CDR3 region: CASTVRASGTNTGELFF.

This chain links TRBV28 with TRBJ2-3; TCRdb gives TRBD1 as the D gene, but with no DNA this cannot be confirmed. CDR1 and CDR2 from the germline V gene are MDHEN and SYDVKM. The CDR3 length is 15 residues. CDR3 loop: CASSRTGFPQDTQYF. Looking up the rest from reference TRBV28 and TRBJ2-3 gives the full variable domain: DVKVTQSSRYLVKRTGEKVFLECVQDMDHENMFWYRQDPGLGLRLIYFSYDVKMKEKGDIPEGYSVSREKKERFSLILESASTNQTSMYLCASSRTGFPQDTQYFGPGTRLTVL.

The CDR3: CASSSEVFDSEAFF. The J gene is TRBJ1-1, the V gene TRBV6-2 or TRBV6-3. The length of the CDR3 is 14 residues. Germline CDR1 MNHEY, CDR2 SVGEGT.

The rearrangement links TRBV29-1 to TRBJ2-7; TCRdb's D call, TRBD1, is unchecked because there is no DNA. Germline CDR1 is SQVTM and CDR2 is ANQGSEA. The CDR3 runs 13 residues. Here the CDR3 reads CSARTGTTYEQYF.

J is TRBJ2-1 and V is TRBV5-1; TCRdb names TRBD1, which stays unverified in the absence of DNA. Germline values: CDR1 SGHRS, CDR2 YFSETQ. The CDR3 is 14 residues long. The CDR3 loop is CASSLRQGAEEQFF.

The chain has TRBV7-9 and TRBJ2-3. In germline, CDR1 is SEHNR, CDR2 FQNEAQ (reference sequence). This CDR3 is built from 15 residues. CDR3 residues: CASSPTPSSTDTQYF. Using reference TRBV7-9 and TRBJ2-3 for the parts outside the CDR3, the full variable domain is DTGVSQNPRHKITKRGQNVTFRCDPISEHNRLYWYRQTLGQGPEFLTYFQNEAQLEKSRLLSDRFSAERPKGSFSTLEIQRTEQGDSAMYLCASSPTPSSTDTQYFGPGTRLTVL.

The V gene is TRBV5-4, the J gene TRBJ1-1; absent DNA, TCRdb's TRBD1 call cannot be checked. CDR1 is SGHNT and CDR2 is YYREEE in the germline V gene (reference sequence). The CDR3 totals 12 residues. This CDR3 reads CASRIPGFEAFF.